A single sample is the source of the 22 T cell receptor beta chains below, sequenced in a study of cytomegalovirus exposure and HLA in healthy donors. The PCR contained 60 Vbeta and 13 Jbeta primers. TCRdb keeps only in-frame clones here, not all; method: immunoSEQ multiplex PCR. The sample lists 95,000 to 150,000 clones, just under 75% seen once, with less than 5% in the top ten. Sample: PBMCs. Receptors were obtained from a man in his 60s in good health and CMV-seropositive.

J is TRBJ1-6 and V is TRBV19, with 9 positions matching TRBD1. CDR3 length equals 17 residues. The J segment lost 7 bases and the V segment lost 3 bases, leaving 10 bases of the junction unmatched. Germline assignment: CDR1 LNHDA and CDR2 SQIVND (reference sequence). The CDR3 region has the DNA TGTGCCAGTAGTATCCCGGCCGGGACAGGGAGGAATTCACCCCTCCACTTT. Translated: CASSIPAGTGRNSPLHF. The full variable domain, completed using reference TRBV19 and TRBJ1-6, is DGGITQSPKYLFRKEGQNVTLSCEQNLNHDAMYWYRQDPGQGLRLIYYSQIVNDFQKGDIAEGYSVSREKKESFPLTVTSAQKNPTAFYLCASSIPAGTGRNSPLHFGNGTRLTVT.

In this sample, this clone turned up a few times. The V and J genes are TRBV6-6 and TRBJ1-1; D remains unclear. The CDR3 is made up of 12 amino acids. V was trimmed by 3 bases and J by 7 bases, leaving 9 bases between them. Germline CDR1 is MNHNY and CDR2 is SVGAGI (reference sequence). CDR3 DNA: TGTGCCAGCAGTTATCTGGCTGGTGAAGCTTTCTTT. It encodes CASSYLAGEAFF.

The rearrangement links TRBV6-5 to TRBJ1-2, with a weak D call TRBD1 (6 bases). CDR1 and CDR2 (germline): MNHEY, SVGAGI. The CDR3 covers 16 residues. Trimming pared 1 base from V and 0 bases from J, leaving 12 bases between. CDR3 protein: CASSYYQGSSNYGYTF. The CDR3 DNA reads as TGTGCCAGCAGTTACTATCAGGGGTCTTCTAACTATGGCTACACCTTC.

The chain combines TRBV6-1 with TRBJ2-7; 10 bases line up with TRBD1. The CDR3 sequence is 15 residues long. The V gene's germline CDR1 is MNHNS and CDR2 SASEGT. The V segment lost 6 bases and the J segment 5 bases; nucleotides outside the gene matches: 10. CDR3 nucleotides: TGTGCCAGCAGAAACCGGGACAGGGGTGGGAACGAGCAGTACTTC. Protein sequence: CASRNRDRGGNEQYF.

The chain joins TRBV2 to TRBJ2-1; a possible D gene is TRBD2 (5 bases). Looked up from germline, CDR1 is SNHLY and CDR2 is FYNNEI. The length of the CDR3 is 13 residues. V was clipped by 7 bases and J by 4 bases, with 11 bases between them. CDR3 residues: CASTSSRYNEQFF. In DNA form, the CDR3 reads TGTGCCAGCACTAGCTCCAGGTACAATGAGCAGTTCTTC.

This clone came up a few times. The chain is built from TRBV29-1 and TRBJ2-1; 9 bases are shared with TRBD2. After removal of 5 bases from V and 8 bases from J, the junction contained 7 bases not matched to a gene. Germline values: CDR1 SQVTM, CDR2 ANQGSEA. The CDR3 length is 13 residues. DNA of the CDR3: TGCAGCGTTCGGCGGGGGGGCCAGGATGAGCAGTTCTTC. It is translated as CSVRRGGQDEQFF.

Only a few counts were recorded for this clone. The chain is built from TRBV19 and TRBJ2-7, with TRBD1 identical over 9 bases. Unmatched junction bases numbered 3, after V lost 3 bases and J lost 0 bases. CDR1 and CDR2 from the germline V gene are LNHDA and SQIVND (reference sequence). The CDR3 contains 15 residues. Here the CDR3 DNA reads TGTGCCAGTAGTATTGGGACAGGGTTCTCCTACGAGCAGTACTTC. It encodes CASSIGTGFSYEQYF. The whole variable domain, remainder taken from reference TRBV19 and TRBJ2-7, is DGGITQSPKYLFRKEGQNVTLSCEQNLNHDAMYWYRQDPGQGLRLIYYSQIVNDFQKGDIAEGYSVSREKKESFPLTVTSAQKNPTAFYLCASSIGTGFSYEQYFGPGTRLTVT.

This chain joins TRBV29-1 and TRBJ1-4; unclear D gene. Germline V CDR1 and CDR2: SQVTM, ANQGSEA. V shed 5 bases and J shed 4 bases, with 8 bases lying between them. CDR3 size: 12 residues. CDR3 loop: CSVKSGNEKLFF. In DNA form, the CDR3 reads TGCAGCGTTAAGTCGGGTAATGAAAAACTGTTTTTT.

The table lists this clone with a few counts. The rearrangement uses TRBV29-1 and TRBJ1-2, with D tentatively TRBD1 (6 bases). The CDR3 is 14 residues long. From germline, CDR1 is SQVTM and CDR2 ANQGSEA. Trimming took 6 bases from V and 4 from J, leaving 18 bases between them. In DNA, the CDR3 is TGCAGCGTGGGAGGGGGGACCCAAGGCTATGGCTACACCTTC. Translation: CSVGGGTQGYGYTF.

The CDR3 DNA reads TGTGCCAGCAGACCAACTAGGTCTTGGGAGCAGTACTTC. It translates to CASRPTRSWEQYF. The genes are TRBV7-8 and TRBJ2-7; D is perhaps TRBD2 (5 bases). The CDR3 spans 13 residues. The V gene lost 6 bases and the J gene lost 7 bases, with 16 bases spanning the gap. CDR1 is SGHVS, CDR2 FQNEAQ, per germline.

The genes are TRBV7-8 and TRBJ2-3; D gene uncertain. CDR3 length equals 17 residues. V dropped 3 bases and J dropped 4 bases, with 20 bases sitting between them. CDR1 is SGHVS and CDR2 is FQNEAQ in the germline V gene. The chain's CDR3 is CASSFRVDLGRPDTQYF. CDR3 sequence (DNA): TGTGCCAGCAGCTTTCGAGTCGACCTAGGTAGACCAGATACGCAGTATTTT.

The chain is built from TRBV11-2 and TRBJ2-3, with TRBD1 as a possible D gene (5 bases). There are 13 residues in the CDR3. Germline V gene sequence: CDR1 SGHAT, CDR2 FQNNGV. Trimming cost V 4 bases and J 5 bases, with 10 bases left between them. CDR3 sequence reads: CASSSPQGDTQYF. As DNA, the CDR3 is TGTGCCAGCAGCTCGCCCCAGGGAGATACGCAGTATTTT.

V and J are TRBV5-1 and TRBJ2-7; tentatively, D is TRBD1 (5 bases). The CDR3 runs to 15 residues. CDR1 and CDR2 (germline): SGHRS, YFSETQ. The germline V and J ends were trimmed by 2 bases and 2 bases, with 14 bases remaining between them. The CDR3, as DNA: TGCGCCAGCAGCTTCTTCCAGGGAATGACCTACGAGCAGTACTTC. It translates to CASSFFQGMTYEQYF.

This rearrangement joins TRBV6-5 to TRBJ2-5; 9 positions agree with TRBD2. This CDR3 region has 15 residues. V trimming: 5 bases; J trimming: 2 bases; junction bases outside the gene matches: 6. The germline CDR1 and CDR2 sequences are MNHEY and SVGAGI. The CDR3 region has the DNA TGTGCCAGCAGTCCCTATAGCGGGGGACAAGAGACCCAGTACTTC. Translating gives CASSPYSGGQETQYF.

The V gene is TRBV6-6, the J gene TRBJ2-7, with D possibly matching TRBD1 (5 bases). Germline V gene data show CDR1 as MNHNY and CDR2 as SVGAGI (reference sequence). The CDR3 loop spans 13 amino acids. V gave up 6 bases and J gave up 0 bases, with 9 bases separating them. Here the CDR3 reads CASSDSNSYEQYF. CDR3 nucleotides: TGTGCCAGCAGCGACAGTAACTCCTACGAGCAGTACTTC.

The chain couples TRBV5-4 to TRBJ2-1; 8 bases are a match to TRBD2. Germline V gene data show CDR1 as SGHNT and CDR2 as YYREEE (reference sequence). This CDR3 has 13 residues. The CDR3 nucleotides are TGTGTACCCGGCGCGGGGGGCAAAATTGAGCAGTTCTTC. It specifies CVPGAGGKIEQFF.

V is TRBV6-1 and J is TRBJ1-2, with TRBD1 as a possible D gene (6 bases). V was pared by 4 bases and J by 1 base, with 7 bases between. Germline-derived CDR1 and CDR2 are MNHNS and SASEGT. This CDR3 has 13 residues. The CDR3 loop reads CASSGTVNYGYTF. CDR3 nucleotide sequence: TGTGCCAGCAGTGGGACAGTTAACTATGGCTACACCTTC.

The rearrangement links TRBV30 to TRBJ2-1, with TRBD2 matching over 7 bases. The CDR3 spans 14 residues. Unmatched junction bases numbered 6, after V lost 0 bases and J lost 7 bases. The germline V gene has CDR1 GTSNPN and CDR2 SVGIG (reference sequence). The CDR3 here is CAWSVRGVRNEQFF. CDR3 in DNA: TGTGCCTGGAGTGTACGGGGGGTACGAAATGAGCAGTTCTTC.

In its sample, this clone was seen a few times. The genes are TRBV4-2 and TRBJ1-1; D call uncertain. The CDR3 consists of 14 residues. Germline CDR1 and CDR2: LGHNA and YNFKEQ. V was trimmed by 0 bases and J by 2 bases, leaving 7 bases between them. CDR3 loop: CASSQELINTEAFF. The CDR3 coding sequence is TGTGCCAGCAGCCAAGAACTAATAAACACTGAAGCTTTCTTT.

This clone was picked up a small number of times. The chain has TRBV7-3 and TRBJ1-2; 9 nucleotides align to TRBD1. CDR1 and CDR2 (germline): SGHTA, FQGTGA. Germline trimming cut 5 bases from V and 4 bases from J; bases unmatched to any gene: 5. The CDR3 extends over 14 amino acids. CDR3 DNA sequence: TGTGCCAGCAGCCCAGGACAGGGGCCCTATGGCTACACCTTC. Translation gives CASSPGQGPYGYTF.

Written as DNA, the CDR3 is TGTGCCAGTCAGGGGCCAGAACAGCCCCAGCATTTT. Its translation is CASQGPEQPQHF. This sequence joins TRBV19 and TRBJ1-5; tentative D call: TRBD1 (6 bases). V was cut by 8 bases and J by 7 bases, with 12 bases left in between. Germline values: CDR1 LNHDA, CDR2 SQIVND (reference sequence). The CDR3 has 12 amino acids.

In DNA form, the CDR3 reads TGTGCCAGCAGCTTAGCCCCGGTTGGCGGGGGGTACACCGGGGAGCTGTTTTTT. It encodes CASSLAPVGGGYTGELFF. This chain connects TRBV11-3 to TRBJ2-2, with 8 nucleotides matching TRBD2. The J segment lost 3 bases and the V segment lost 1 base, leaving 10 bases of the junction unmatched. The CDR3 length is 18 residues. CDR1 is SGHNT, CDR2 YENEEA, per germline.